This TCR beta chain is from a study of blood T cells in healthy people across ages. Then a second PCR, running roughly 7 to 11 cycles, was carried out with a sample-barcoded 5' primer and a J-beta primer mix. TCRdb reanalysed the 5' RACE reads using MiXCR and keeps one entry per CDR3 protein. The repertoire holds 700,000 to 950,000 distinct CDR3 sequences, with 58% as singletons. CDR1 is MNHEY and CDR2 is SVGEGT in the germline V gene. Trimming left V 5 bases short and J 5 bases short, with 17 bases between. The CDR3 runs to 15 residues. This clonotype was observed once. The specimen sequenced was blood. This receptor was identified in a man aged 30 to 39 in good health. The gene calls are TRBV6-2 or TRBV6-3 and TRBJ2-3; D may be TRBD1 or TRBD2 (5 bases each). The CDR3 loop reads CASSLGTPIQDTQYF. Written as DNA, the CDR3 is TGTGCCAGCAGTCTCGGGACGCCCATACAAGATACGCAGTATTTT.